The entry below describes one TCR beta chain. This record comes from a study of immune evolution from preneoplasia to lung adenocarcinoma. This table comes from immunoSEQ multiplex PCR, and its TCRdb copy is limited to in-frame clones, with some not included. The sample lists over 6,000 clones; around 80% were seen once. The V gene's germline CDR1 is MDHEN and CDR2 SYDVKM. Trimming stripped 5 bases from V and 0 bases from J, with 14 bases between. The CDR3 extends over 16 amino acids. Sequences were obtained from FFPE invasive lung adenocarcinoma tissue. The chain couples TRBV28 to TRBJ2-4, with D perhaps matching TRBD2 (6 bases). The sequence came from a person aged 45 to 59 with lung adenocarcinoma. The DNA for the CDR3 is TGTGCCAGCAGTCCATCGCCGGGACTAGCCAAAAACATTCAGTACTTC. As protein: CASSPSPGLAKNIQYF.